A few counts support the clone carrying this T cell receptor beta chain. Its matching antigen is unknown. The sample is drawn from a study of cytomegalovirus exposure and HLA in healthy donors. General study findings and limits: The listing of roughly 160 TCR beta chains classed them as cytomegalovirus-associated. Many donors carried some public TCRs, although rarity characterized most TCR sequences.

Trimming took 5 bases from V and 8 from J, leaving 13 bases between them. Germline V gene data show CDR1 as MNHEY and CDR2 as SMNVEV (reference sequence). This CDR3 is 13 amino acids long. Measured with immunoSEQ multiplex PCR; TCRdb has only the in-frame clones, and not every one. The table has 180,000 or so clones, around 80% seen once. The rearrangement uses TRBV27 and TRBJ1-5; no definite D call. Sequencing was done on a sample of PBMCs. This receptor was identified in a woman aged 25 to 39 in good health and CMV-seropositive. As DNA, the CDR3 is TGTGCCAGCAGTCCCAGGCTGCGGGAGCCCCAGCATTTT. Its translation: CASSPRLREPQHF.